These 2 T cell receptor beta chains originate from one sample sequenced in a study of T cells in Graves' hyperthyroidism and ophthalmopathy. RNA transcripts yielded amplified TCR beta CDR3 regions. TCR CDR3 underwent first-round RT-PCR with the HTBI primer set. From the multiplex PCR reads, TCRdb called clonotypes with MiXCR, one entry per CDR3 protein. The profile covers around 440,000 distinct CDR3 sequences, with about a sixth appearing a single time and roughly 13% taken by the ten largest. The sample consisted of blood. The receptors derive from a woman aged 18-29 years with Graves' hyperthyroidism.

In this sample, this clonotype turned up many times. The gene calls are TRBV7-9 and TRBJ2-1; 7 nucleotides agree with TRBD1. The germline V gene encodes CDR1 SEHNR and CDR2 FQNEAQ (reference sequence). The V gene end was trimmed by 5 bases and the J gene end by 8 bases; junction bases not matched to a gene: 12. The CDR3 has 15 amino acids. CDR3 region: CASSPEVHRGHEQFF. CDR3 sequence (DNA): TGTGCCAGCAGCCCAGAAGTGCACAGGGGCCATGAGCAGTTCTTC.

This clonotype was counted ten times or more. The genes are TRBV6-2 or TRBV6-3 and TRBJ1-1; no firm D call. CDR3 length: 16 residues. Trimming removed 2 bases from V and 5 bases from J, with 18 bases in between. Germline V gives CDR1 MNHEY, CDR2 SVGEGT. The DNA for the CDR3 is TGTGCCAGCAGTTACCGTCGGTTGGGCACTGGGACTGAAGCTTTCTTT. This gives the protein CASSYRRLGTGTEAFF.